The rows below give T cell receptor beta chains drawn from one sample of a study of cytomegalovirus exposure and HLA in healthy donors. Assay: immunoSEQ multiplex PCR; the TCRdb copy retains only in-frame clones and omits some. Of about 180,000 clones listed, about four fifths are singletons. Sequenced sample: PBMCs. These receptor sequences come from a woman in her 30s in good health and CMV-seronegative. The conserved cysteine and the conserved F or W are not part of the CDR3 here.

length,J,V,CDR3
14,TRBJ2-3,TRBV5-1,ASSLFSTGGADTQY
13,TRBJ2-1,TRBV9,ASSISSGAHNEQF
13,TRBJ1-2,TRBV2,ASHLQGSPKNGYT
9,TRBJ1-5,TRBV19,AGGGSQPQH
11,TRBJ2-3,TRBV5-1,ASSRGQTDTQY
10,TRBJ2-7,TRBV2,ASSREAYEQY
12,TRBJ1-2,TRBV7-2,ASSYRGLNYGYT
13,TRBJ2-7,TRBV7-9,ASSSYRTGIYEQY
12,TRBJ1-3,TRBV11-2,ASSPTVTGNTIY
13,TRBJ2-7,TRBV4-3,ASSQASGRGNEQY
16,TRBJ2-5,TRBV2,ASTVGLTSGGEGETQY
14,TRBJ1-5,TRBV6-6,ASSYSAGGSNQPQH
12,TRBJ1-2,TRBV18,ASSPDRDNYGYT
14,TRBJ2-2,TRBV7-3,ASSPRQGAGTGELF
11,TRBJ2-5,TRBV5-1,ASTAAGQETQY
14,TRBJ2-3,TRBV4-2,ASSQESGATTDTQY
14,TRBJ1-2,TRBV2,ASSDSSAGLPHGYT
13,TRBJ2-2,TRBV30,AWKPMDRQHRELF
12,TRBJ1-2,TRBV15,ATSRAGTGLGYT
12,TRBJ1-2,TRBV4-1,ASSLGEGRYGYT
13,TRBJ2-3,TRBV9,ASSGDRGWADTQY
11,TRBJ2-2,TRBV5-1,ASSLGILGELF
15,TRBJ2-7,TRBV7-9,ASSLRLAGTGYYEQY
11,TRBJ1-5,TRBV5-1,ASSLGGDRGGH
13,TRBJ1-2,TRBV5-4,ASSLGGEGPAGYT
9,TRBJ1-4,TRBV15,ATSRAGQLF
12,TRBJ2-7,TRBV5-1,ASSFRGGPYEQY
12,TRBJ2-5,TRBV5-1,ASSLETGGETQY